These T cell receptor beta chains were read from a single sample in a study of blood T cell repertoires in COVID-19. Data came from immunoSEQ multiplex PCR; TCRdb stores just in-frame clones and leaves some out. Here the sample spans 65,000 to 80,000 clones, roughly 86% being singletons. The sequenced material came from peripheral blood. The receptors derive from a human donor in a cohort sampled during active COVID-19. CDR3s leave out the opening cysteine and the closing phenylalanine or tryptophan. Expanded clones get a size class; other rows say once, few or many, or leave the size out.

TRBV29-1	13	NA	SVEVPQLAGNTIY
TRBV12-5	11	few	ASGLRTSGEQF
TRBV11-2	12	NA	ASSLGRSRDEQF
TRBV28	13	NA	ASSLGGWRNQPQH
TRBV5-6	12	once	ASNIGGPNNEQF
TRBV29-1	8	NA	SVDLNEQF
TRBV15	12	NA	ATSRGQGGEKLF
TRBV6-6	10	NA	AIGTGNYGYT
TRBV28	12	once	ASSPRGGRETQY
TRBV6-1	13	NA	ASSEGGAQGYEQY
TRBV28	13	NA	ASRGGERGDFEQY
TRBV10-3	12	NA	AISDRESTDTQY
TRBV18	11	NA	ASSRQGGSPLH
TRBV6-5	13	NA	ASTPPGSNTGELF
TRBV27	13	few	ASSQSGTGNYEQY
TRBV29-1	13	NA	SVEGGTGEFETQY
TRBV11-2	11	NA	ASSASGFGELF
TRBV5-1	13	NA	ASSLRLAGSGELF
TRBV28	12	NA	ASSRGSSYNEQF
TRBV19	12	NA	ASSSYRGGETQY
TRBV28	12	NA	ASSLPGTAYGYT
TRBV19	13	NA	ASSIREMNTGELF
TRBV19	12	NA	ASSIRDRGTEAF
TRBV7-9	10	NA	ASSVGGYEQY
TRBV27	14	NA	ASSTTGLAVTDTQY
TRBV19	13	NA	ASSIWEGSKQPQH
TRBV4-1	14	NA	ASSPPTSGGHNEQF
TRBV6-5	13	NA	ASSSDRAMGYGYT
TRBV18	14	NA	ASSLLQGAMNTEAF
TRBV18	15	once	ASSSGPGRTTNEKLF
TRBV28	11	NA	ASREGTGYGYT
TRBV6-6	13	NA	ASSNPGQGSLGAF
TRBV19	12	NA	ASSDPGRTRGYT
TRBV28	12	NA	ASSLAHRTHEQY
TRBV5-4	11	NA	ASSLETGDGYT
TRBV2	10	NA	ASRGRGLEAF
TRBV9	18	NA	ASSVGPGLAVPVGENIQY
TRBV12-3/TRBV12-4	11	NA	ASSTQGTRELF
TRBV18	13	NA	ASSLNRGRSDTQY
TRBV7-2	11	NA	ASSASTGLGYT
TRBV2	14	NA	ASRPDSSSYNSPLH
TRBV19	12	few	ASSSTGDYQPQH
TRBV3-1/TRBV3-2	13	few	ASSQGDRGALEQY
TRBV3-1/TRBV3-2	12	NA	ASSLGQVLYEQY
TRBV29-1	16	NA	SVVGDRTSGDNTDTQY
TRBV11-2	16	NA	ASSLEGSHHNSNQPQH
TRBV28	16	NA	ASSLIRGGSLYNSPLH
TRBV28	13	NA	ASSLRTRMNTEAF
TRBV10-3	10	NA	AISGQGYGYT
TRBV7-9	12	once	ASSLIVSNYGYT
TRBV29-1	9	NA	SVVEAYGYT
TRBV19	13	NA	ASSERTSHNYEQY
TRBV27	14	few	ASSLSDAGWNSEQF
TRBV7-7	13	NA	ASSLAAIRGYGYT
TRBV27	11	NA	ASRGTANYGYT
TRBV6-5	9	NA	ASSYGLRAF
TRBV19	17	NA	ASSIANRGLAGAEETQY
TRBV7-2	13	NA	ASSLGTSDSYEQY